This T cell receptor beta chain is drawn from a study of PD-1 blockade in classical Hodgkin lymphoma. The time point is: cycle 4 day 1 (C4D1), after six to seven weeks of nivolumab. Every patient relapsed after autologous stem cell transplantation, and brentuximab vedotin exposure varied. Study findings and constraints: Repertoire differences lack defined causes, possibly disease activity or prior therapy. Patients starting nivolumab under 1 year after ASCT were excluded. By C4D1, CD4+ diversity increased significantly, especially in complete responders.

Note on this clone: Antigen unknown.

V lost 4 bases to trimming and J lost 8 bases; unmatched junction nucleotides: 6. Germline V gene data show CDR1 as SGHRS and CDR2 as YFSETQ. The CDR3 has 13 residues. Here immunoSEQ multiplex PCR was the method, and the copy in TCRdb shows in-frame clones only, minus some. The sample shows 96,000 or so clones, about 92% of them seen only once. The specimen was peripheral blood mononuclear cells (PBMCs), collected before the fourth cycle of nivolumab. The receptor comes from a human donor with classical Hodgkin lymphoma. The chain links TRBV5-1 to TRBJ2-1; 7 nucleotides line up with TRBD2. This chain's CDR3 is CASSRRGDYEQFF. Here the CDR3 DNA reads TGCGCCAGCAGCAGACGGGGGGACTATGAGCAGTTCTTC.